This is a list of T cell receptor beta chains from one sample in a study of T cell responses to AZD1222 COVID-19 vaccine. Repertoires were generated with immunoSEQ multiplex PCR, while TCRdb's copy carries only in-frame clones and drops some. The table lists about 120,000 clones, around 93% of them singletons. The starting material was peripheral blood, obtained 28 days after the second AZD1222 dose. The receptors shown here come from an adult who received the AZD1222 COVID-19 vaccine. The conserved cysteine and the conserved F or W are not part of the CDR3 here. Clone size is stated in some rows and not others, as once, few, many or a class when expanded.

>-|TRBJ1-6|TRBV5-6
ASSYGQGDSPLH
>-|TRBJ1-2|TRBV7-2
ASSLDAGWGGYT
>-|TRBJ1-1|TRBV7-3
ASSFTGNTEAF
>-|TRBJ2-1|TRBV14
ASSLGGGERGQF
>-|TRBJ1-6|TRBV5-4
ASSLRSNSPLH
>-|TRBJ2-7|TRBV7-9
ASSFSTGVSPEQY
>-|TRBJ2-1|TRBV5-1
ASSLYAGAPNNEQF
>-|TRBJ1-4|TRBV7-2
ASSLNKGPATNEKLF
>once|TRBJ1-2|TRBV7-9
ASSFADRGKSYGYT
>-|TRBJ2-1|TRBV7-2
ASSLGTNYNEQF
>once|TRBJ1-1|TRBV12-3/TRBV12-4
ASSLSSSLEAF
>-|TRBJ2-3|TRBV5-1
ASSSGLAESTDTQY
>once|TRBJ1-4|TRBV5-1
ASSSGTASNEKLF
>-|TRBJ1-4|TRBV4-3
ASSQDRDRDEKLF
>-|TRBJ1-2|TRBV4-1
ASSHAGDTNYGYT
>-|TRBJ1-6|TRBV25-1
ASTPDSHYNSPLH
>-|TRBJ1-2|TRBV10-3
AIGGAADYGYT
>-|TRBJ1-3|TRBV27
ASSSQTGSGNTIY
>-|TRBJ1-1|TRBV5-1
ASSSYDSRDTEAF
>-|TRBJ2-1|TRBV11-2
ASSSTAYGSRIRF
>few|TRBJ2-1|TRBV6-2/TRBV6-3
ASSLTASGRAGVQF
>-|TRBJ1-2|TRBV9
ASSVAGSPNYGYT
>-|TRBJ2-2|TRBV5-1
ASSLAGYTGELF
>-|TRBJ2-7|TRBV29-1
SVEGQGARYEQY
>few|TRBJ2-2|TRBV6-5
ASRRGAGTGELF
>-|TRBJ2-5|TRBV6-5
ASSYSRIQGETQY
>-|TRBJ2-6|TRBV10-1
ASTGTSRANVLT
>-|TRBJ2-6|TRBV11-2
ASSPYGGSGANVLT
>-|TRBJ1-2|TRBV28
ASSFSSGFGLSYGYT
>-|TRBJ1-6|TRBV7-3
ASSRNSPSYNSPLH
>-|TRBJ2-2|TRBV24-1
ATSERTGRGDTGELF
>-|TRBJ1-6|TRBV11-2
ASRVEGARSSPLH
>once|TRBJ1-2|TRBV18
ASSPVGPGMRFSLSYGYT
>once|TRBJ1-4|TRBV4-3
ASSRPEEGLNEKLF
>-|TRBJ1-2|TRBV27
ASSSIRESGYT
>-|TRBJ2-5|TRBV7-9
ASSPIGGGLQETQY
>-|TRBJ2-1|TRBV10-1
ASSESVAVTYNEQF
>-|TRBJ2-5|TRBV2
ASRRTSGGSKTQY
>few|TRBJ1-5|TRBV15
ATSRDPQGDQPQH
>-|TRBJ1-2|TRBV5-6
ASSPGTRTYGYT
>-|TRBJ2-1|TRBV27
ASCPAAHNEQF
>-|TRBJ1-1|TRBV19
ASIPYTGTEAF
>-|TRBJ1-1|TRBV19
ASSIGQPYTEAF
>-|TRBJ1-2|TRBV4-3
ASSPDPSGTPYGYT
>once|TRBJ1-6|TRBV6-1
ASSEVGNRGSSYNSPLH
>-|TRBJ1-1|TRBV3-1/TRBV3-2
ASSQVWQGVKTEAF
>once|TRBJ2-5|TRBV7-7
ASSHIFGRDPETQY